Sequencing of this T cell receptor beta chain was carried out in a study of CD8+ T cells in alopecia areata. There are a few counts of this clone. Its target is not known. As to treatment: oral pan-JAK inhibitor, 5-10 mg twice daily. Sequencing templates came from extracted RNA that was reverse transcribed into cDNA. Libraries were prepared by immunoSEQ multiplex PCR; TCRdb keeps only in-frame clonotypes and omits some of them. The sample records 120,000 to 150,000 clones, more than 85% being singletons. Broader study findings: Persistence of many expanded lesional clones was seen in scalp and blood during tofacitinib.

CDR1 and CDR2 (germline): GTSNPN, SVGIG (reference sequence). V gave up 0 bases and J gave up 4 bases; unmatched junction bases: 1. The CDR3 length is 14 residues. The sequence came from a human donor with alopecia areata. The source was CD8+ T cells sorted from blood, collected at week 4, from a patient treated with tofacitinib. The V gene is TRBV30, the J gene TRBJ2-2, with 8 bases fitting TRBD2. The DNA for the CDR3 is TGTGCCTGGAGTGTCACTAGCGGCACCGGGGAGCTGTTTTTT. Protein: CAWSVTSGTGELFF. Full variable domain (missing parts from reference TRBV30 and TRBJ2-2): SQTIHQWPATLVQPVGSPLSLECTVEGTSNPNLYWYRQAAGRGLQLLFYSVGIGQISSEVPQNLSASRPQDRQFILSSKKLLLSDSGFYLCAWSVTSGTGELFFGEGSRLTVL.